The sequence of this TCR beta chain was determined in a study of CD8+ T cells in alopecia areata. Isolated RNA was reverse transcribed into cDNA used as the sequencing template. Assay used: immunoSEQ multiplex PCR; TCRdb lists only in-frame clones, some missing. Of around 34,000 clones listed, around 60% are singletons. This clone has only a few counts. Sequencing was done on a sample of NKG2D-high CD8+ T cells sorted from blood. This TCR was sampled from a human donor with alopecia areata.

CDR3 bases: TGTGCCAGCAGTTTCCCCGGGAGTACGGTCGGGGAGCAGTTCTTC. It yields the protein CASSFPGSTVGEQFF. This chain uses TRBV28 with TRBJ2-1; D is perhaps TRBD2 (6 bases). V dropped 3 bases and J dropped 10 bases, with 19 bases sitting between them. The V gene's germline CDR1 is MDHEN and CDR2 SYDVKM. The CDR3 contains 15 residues.